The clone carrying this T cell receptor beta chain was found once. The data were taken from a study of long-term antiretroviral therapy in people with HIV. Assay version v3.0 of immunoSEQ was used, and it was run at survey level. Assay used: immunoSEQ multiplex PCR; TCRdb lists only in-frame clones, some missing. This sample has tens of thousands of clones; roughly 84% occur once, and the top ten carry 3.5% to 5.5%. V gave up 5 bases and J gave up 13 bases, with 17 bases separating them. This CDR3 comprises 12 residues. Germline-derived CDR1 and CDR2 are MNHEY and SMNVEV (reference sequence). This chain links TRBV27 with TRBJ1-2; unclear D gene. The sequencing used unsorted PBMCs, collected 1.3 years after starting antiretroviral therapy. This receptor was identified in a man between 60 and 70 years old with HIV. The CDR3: CASSTLDGASTF. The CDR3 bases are TGTGCCAGCAGTACACTCGACGGTGCTTCCACCTTC.